This T cell receptor beta chain was recorded in a study of technical replicates of blood from a handful of donors. The repertoire was sequenced with immunoSEQ multiplex PCR; TCRdb's copy has only in-frame clones and lacks some. This sample has roughly 80,000 clones, with approximately 93% found just once. Germline loops: CDR1 SGDLS, CDR2 YYNGEE. V lost 0 bases, J lost 10 bases, and 14 bases lay in between. This CDR3 has 14 amino acids. V gene TRBV9 combines with J gene TRBJ2-1; D might be TRBD1 (6 bases). Sequencing was performed on T cells isolated from PBMCs. The receptor's source is a human donor in good health. In DNA form, the CDR3 reads TGTGCCAGCAGCGTAGATTACCGGACAGTAGAGCAGTTCTTC. Encoded protein: CASSVDYRTVEQFF.